The clone carrying this T cell receptor (beta chain) showed up just a few times. Its antigen remains unidentified. The data were obtained in a study of CD8 T cells in ankylosing spondylitis. Study-wide results and caveats: Blood of patients with ankylosing spondylitis appeared to be characterized by a TCR beta motif of several highly homologous variants. Reportedly, significant enrichment of disease-linked clones occurred in matched ankylosing spondylitis synovial fluid.

TCRdb re-called the 5' RACE reads with MiXCR, one entry per CDR3 protein. The sample has 700,000 to 850,000 distinct CDR3 sequences; over 9.5% are singletons. CDR1 is MNHEY, CDR2 SVGEGT, per germline. The CDR3 consists of 15 residues. The J segment lost 6 bases and the V segment lost 6 bases, leaving 7 bases of the junction unmatched. The gene calls are TRBV6-2 or TRBV6-3 and TRBJ2-1; 11 nucleotides align to TRBD2. This sequence originates from a male donor with ankylosing spondylitis. Material for sequencing was blood, either unsorted or a sorted T cell fraction (not recorded which). The CDR3 is CASSLGSGRANEQFF. In DNA form, the CDR3 reads TGTGCCAGCAGCCTCGGTAGCGGGAGGGCCAATGAGCAGTTCTTC.